The following is a T cell receptor beta chain sequence with its context. CDR1 SGHRS and CDR2 YFSETQ come from the germline V gene. This CDR3 is built from 16 residues. V lost 3 bases, J lost 4 bases, and 8 bases stayed unmatched. This sample is drawn from a study of blood T cell repertoires in COVID-19. Overall study context: COVID-19 samples from acute and convalescent phases originated in the United States, Italy and Spain. In each case, the material was cDNA or gDNA derived from T cells, B-cell-depleted T cells, or PBMCs.

In the source study's methods: Estimation of nucleated cell counts was performed using reference gene primer amplification. The method was immunoSEQ multiplex PCR; TCRdb's version includes in-frame clones alone and lacks a portion of them. That table furnishes V, J and clone size, whereas the DNA furnished D and trimming. The sample has roughly 250,000 clones, just under 85% seen once. The V call is TRBV5-1, the J call TRBJ2-5, with 11 bases lining up with TRBD2. This clonotype originated in an elderly woman with acute or convalescent COVID-19. The sequenced sample was peripheral blood. The CDR3 sequence: CASSSPLAGGLETQYF. The DNA for the CDR3 is TGCGCCAGCAGCTCCCCCCTAGCGGGGGGTTTAGAGACCCAGTACTTC.